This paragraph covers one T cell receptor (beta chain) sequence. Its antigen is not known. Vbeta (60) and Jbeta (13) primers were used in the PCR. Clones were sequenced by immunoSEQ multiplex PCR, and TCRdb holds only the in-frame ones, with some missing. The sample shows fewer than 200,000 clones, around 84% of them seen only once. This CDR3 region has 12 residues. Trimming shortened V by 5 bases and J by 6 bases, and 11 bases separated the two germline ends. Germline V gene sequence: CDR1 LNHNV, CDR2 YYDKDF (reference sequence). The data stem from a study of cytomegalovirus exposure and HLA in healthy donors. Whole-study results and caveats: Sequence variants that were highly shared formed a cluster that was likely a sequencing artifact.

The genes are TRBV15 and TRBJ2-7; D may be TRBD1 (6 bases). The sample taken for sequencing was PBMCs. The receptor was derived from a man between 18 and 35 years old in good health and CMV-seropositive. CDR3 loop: CATSRTTGEQYF. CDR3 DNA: TGTGCCACCAGCCGCACGACAGGCGAGCAGTACTTC. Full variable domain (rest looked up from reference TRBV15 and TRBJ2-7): DAMVIQNPRYQVTQFGKPVTLSCSQTLNHNVMYWYQQKSSQAPKLLFHYYDKDFNNEADTPDNFQSRRPNTSFCFLDIRSPGLGDTAMYLCATSRTTGEQYFGPGTRLTVT.